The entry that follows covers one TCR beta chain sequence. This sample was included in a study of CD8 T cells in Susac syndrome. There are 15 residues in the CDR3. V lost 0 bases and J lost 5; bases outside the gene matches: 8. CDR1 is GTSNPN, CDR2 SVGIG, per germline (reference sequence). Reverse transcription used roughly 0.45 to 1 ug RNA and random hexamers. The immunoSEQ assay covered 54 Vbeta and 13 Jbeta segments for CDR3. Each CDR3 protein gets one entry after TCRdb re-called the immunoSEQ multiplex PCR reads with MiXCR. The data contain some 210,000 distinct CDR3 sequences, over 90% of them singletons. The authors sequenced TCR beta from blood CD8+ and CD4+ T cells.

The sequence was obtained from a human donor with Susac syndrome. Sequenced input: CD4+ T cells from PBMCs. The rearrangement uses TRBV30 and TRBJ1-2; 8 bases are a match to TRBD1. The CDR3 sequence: CAWSVGPGGGYGYTF. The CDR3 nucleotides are TGTGCCTGGAGTGTGGGGCCAGGGGGCGGTTATGGCTACACCTTC.